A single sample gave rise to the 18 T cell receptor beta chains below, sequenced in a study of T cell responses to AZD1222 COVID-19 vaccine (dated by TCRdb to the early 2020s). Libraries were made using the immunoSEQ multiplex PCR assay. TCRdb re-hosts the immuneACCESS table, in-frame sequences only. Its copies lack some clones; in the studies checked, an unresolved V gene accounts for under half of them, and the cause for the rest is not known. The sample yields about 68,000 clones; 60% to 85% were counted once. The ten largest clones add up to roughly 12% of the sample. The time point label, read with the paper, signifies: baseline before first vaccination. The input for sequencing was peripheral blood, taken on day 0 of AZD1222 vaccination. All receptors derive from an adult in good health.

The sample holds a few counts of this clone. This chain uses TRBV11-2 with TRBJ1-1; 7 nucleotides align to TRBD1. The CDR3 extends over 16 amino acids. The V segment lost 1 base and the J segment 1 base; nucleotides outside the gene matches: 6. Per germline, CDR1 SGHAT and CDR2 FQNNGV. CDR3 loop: CASSLVARGGNTEAFF. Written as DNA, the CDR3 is TGTGCCAGCAGCTTAGTCGCCAGGGGGGGGAACACTGAAGCTTTCTTT.

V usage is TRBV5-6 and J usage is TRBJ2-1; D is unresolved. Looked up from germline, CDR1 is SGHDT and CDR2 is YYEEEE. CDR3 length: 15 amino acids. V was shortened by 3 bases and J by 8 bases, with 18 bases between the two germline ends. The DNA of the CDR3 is TGTGCCAGCAGCTCCAACACTATGGCTCTACATGAGCAGTTCTTC. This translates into CASSSNTMALHEQFF. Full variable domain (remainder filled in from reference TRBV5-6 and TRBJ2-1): DAGVTQSPTHLIKTRGQQVTLRCSPKSGHDTVSWYQQALGQGPQFIFQYYEEEERQRGNFPDRFSGHQFPNYSSELNVNALLLGDSALYLCASSSNTMALHEQFFGPGTRLTVL.

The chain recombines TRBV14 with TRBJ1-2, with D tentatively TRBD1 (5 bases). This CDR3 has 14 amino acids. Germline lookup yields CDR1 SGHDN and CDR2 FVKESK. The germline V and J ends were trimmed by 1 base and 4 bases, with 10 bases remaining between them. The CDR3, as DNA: TGTGCCAGCAGCCAAGTCGGGGGGTCCTATGGCTACACCTTC. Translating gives CASSQVGGSYGYTF.

This CDR3 reads CASSIRTANTGELFF. DNA of the CDR3: TGCGCCAGCAGCATACGGACAGCGAACACCGGGGAGCTGTTTTTT. The chain joins TRBV5-1 to TRBJ2-2, with D perhaps TRBD1 (6 bases). Per the germline V gene, CDR1 is SGHRS and CDR2 is YFSETQ. The CDR3 runs 15 residues. Deletions cut 4 bases from V and 0 bases from J, with 10 bases between.

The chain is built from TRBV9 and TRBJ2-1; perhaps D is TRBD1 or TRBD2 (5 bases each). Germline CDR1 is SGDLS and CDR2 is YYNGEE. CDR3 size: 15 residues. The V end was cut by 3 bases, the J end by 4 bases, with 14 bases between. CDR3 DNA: TGTGCCAGCAGCGCCCGGGACGCCCCGTACAATGAGCAGTTCTTC. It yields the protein CASSARDAPYNEQFF. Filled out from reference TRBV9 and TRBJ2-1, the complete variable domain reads DSGVTQTPKHLITATGQRVTLRCSPRSGDLSVYWYQQSLDQGLQFLIQYYNGEERAKGNILERFSAQQFPDLHSELNLSSLELGDSALYFCASSARDAPYNEQFFGPGTRLTVL.

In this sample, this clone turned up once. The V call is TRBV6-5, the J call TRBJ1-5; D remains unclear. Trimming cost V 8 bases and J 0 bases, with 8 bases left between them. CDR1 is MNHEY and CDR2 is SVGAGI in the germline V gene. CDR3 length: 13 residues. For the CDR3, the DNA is TGTGCCAGCGCCCCCCATAGCAATCAGCCCCAGCATTTT. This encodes CASAPHSNQPQHF.

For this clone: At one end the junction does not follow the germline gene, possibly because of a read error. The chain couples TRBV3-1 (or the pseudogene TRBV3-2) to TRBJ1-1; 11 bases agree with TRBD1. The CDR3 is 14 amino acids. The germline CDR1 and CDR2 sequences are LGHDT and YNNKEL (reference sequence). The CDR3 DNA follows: TGTGCCAGCGGCCACTGGGACAGGGGGGGTGAAGCTTTCTTT. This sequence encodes CASGHWDRGGEAFF.

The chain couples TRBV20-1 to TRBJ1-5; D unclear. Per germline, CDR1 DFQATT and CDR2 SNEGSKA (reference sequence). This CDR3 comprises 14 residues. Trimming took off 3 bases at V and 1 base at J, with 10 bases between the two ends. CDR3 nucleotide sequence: TGCAGTGCTAGTGTTTATAGCAGCAATCAGCCCCAGCATTTT. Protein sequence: CSASVYSSNQPQHF.

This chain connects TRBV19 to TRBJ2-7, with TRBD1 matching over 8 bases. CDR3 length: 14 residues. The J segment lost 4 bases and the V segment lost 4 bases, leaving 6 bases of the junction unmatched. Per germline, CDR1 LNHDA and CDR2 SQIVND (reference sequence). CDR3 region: CASSTPDRVYEQYF. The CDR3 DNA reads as TGTGCCAGTAGTACCCCGGACAGGGTTTACGAGCAGTACTTC.

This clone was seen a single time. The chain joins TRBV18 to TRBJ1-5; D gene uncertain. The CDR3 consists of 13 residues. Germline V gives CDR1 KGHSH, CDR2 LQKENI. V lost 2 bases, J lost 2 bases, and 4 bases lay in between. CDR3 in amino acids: CASSPDGNQPQHF. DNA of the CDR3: TGTGCCAGCTCACCAGATGGCAATCAGCCCCAGCATTTT.

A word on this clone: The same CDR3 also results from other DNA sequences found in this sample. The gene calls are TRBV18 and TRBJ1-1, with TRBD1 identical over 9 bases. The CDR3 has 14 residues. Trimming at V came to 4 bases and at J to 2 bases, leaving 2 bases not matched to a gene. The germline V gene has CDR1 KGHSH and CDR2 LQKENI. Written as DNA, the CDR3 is TGTGCCAGCTCACGGGGACAGGGTAACACTGAAGCTTTCTTT. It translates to CASSRGQGNTEAFF.

CDR3 amino acids: CSASGGETSTDTQYF. CDR3 sequence (DNA): TGCAGTGCTAGTGGCGGGGAAACTAGCACAGATACGCAGTATTTT. This chain joins TRBV20-1 and TRBJ2-3; weak D call: TRBD2 (6 bases). The germline gives CDR1 DFQATT, CDR2 SNEGSKA (reference sequence). V was shortened by 3 bases and J by 0 bases, with 13 bases between the two germline ends. This CDR3 has 15 residues.

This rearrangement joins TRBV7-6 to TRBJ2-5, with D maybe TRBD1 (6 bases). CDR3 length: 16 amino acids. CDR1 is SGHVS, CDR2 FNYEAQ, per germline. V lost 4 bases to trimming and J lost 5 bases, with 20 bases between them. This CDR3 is CASSSDIQGLGETQYF. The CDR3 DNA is TGTGCCAGCAGCTCGGACATACAGGGTTTGGGGGAGACCCAGTACTTC.

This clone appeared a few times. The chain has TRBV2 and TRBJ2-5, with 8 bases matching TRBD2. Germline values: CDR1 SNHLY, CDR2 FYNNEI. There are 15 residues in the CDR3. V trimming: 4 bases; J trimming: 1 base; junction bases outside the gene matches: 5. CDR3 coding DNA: TGTGCCAGCAGTGTAGTAGCGGGACCCCAAGAGACCCAGTACTTC. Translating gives CASSVVAGPQETQYF.

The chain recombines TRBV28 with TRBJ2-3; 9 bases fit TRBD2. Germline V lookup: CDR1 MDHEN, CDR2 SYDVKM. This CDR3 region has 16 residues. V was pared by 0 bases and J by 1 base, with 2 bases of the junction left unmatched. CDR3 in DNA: TGTGCCAGCAGTTTATGGGCTAGCGGGGGCACAGATACGCAGTATTTT. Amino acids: CASSLWASGGTDTQYF.

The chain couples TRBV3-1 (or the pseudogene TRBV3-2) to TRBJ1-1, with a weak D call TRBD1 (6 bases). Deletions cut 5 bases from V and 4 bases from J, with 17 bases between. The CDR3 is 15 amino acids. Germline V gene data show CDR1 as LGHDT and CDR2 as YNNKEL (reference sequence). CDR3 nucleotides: TGTGCCAGCAGCATCAAACAGGGCGGAGGCACTGAAGCTTTCTTT. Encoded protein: CASSIKQGGGTEAFF.

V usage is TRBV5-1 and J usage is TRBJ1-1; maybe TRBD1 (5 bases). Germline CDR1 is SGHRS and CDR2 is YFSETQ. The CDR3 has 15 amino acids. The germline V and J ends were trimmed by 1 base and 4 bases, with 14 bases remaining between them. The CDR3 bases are TGCGCCAGCAGCTTGAGCGGCCCAGGGAGCACTGAAGCTTTCTTT. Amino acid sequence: CASSLSGPGSTEAFF.

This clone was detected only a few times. This CDR3 is CASSLIPAGNEQFF. CDR3 DNA sequence: TGTGCCAGCAGCTTAATCCCAGCGGGGAATGAGCAGTTCTTC. The V and J genes are TRBV7-2 and TRBJ2-1; 7 nucleotides align to TRBD2. Germline V gives CDR1 SGHTA, CDR2 FQGNSA. The CDR3 covers 14 residues. Trimming removed 2 bases from V and 7 bases from J; junction bases left unmatched: 5.